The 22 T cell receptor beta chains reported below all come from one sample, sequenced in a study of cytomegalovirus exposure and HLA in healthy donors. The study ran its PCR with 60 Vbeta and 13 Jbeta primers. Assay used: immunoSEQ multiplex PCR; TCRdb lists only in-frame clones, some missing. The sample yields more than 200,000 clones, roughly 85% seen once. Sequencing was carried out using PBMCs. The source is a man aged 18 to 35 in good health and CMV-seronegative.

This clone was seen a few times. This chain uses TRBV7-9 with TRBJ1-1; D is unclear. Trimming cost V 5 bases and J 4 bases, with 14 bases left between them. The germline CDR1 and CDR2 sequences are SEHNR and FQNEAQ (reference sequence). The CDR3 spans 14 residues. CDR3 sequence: CASSPSWRSTEAFF. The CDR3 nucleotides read TGTGCCAGCAGCCCCTCATGGCGGAGCACTGAAGCTTTCTTT.

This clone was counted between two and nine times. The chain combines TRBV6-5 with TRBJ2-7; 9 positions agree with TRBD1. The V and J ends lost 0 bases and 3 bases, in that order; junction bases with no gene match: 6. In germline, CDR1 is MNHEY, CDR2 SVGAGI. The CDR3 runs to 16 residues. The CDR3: CASSYSLDRGFYEQYF. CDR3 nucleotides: TGTGCCAGCAGTTACTCTCTCGACAGGGGGTTCTACGAGCAGTACTTC.

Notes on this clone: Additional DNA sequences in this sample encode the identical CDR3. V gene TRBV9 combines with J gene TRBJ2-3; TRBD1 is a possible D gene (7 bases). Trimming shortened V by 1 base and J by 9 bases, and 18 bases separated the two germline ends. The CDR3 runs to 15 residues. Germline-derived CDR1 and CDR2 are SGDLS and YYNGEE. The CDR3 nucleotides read TGTGCCAGCAGCGTAATCGGACAGGAGGGGGACACGCAGTATTTT. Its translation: CASSVIGQEGDTQYF.

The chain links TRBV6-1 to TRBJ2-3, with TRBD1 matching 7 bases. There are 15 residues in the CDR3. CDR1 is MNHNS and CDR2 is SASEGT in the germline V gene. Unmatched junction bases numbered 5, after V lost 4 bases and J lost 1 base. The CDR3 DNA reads TGTGCCAGCAGTGCAGGGGGTCTTGGCACAGATACGCAGTATTTT. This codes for CASSAGGLGTDTQYF.

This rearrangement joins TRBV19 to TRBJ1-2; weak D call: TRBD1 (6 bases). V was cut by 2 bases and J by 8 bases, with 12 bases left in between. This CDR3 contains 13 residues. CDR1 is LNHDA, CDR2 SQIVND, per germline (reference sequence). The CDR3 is CASSILTGPGYTF. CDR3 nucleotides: TGTGCCAGTAGTATATTGACAGGACCAGGCTACACCTTC.

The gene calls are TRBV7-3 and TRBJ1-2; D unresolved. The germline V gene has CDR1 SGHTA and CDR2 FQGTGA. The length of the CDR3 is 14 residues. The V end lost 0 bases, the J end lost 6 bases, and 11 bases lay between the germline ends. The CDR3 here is CASSLTPDGDGYTF. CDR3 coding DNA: TGTGCCAGCAGCTTAACCCCCGATGGAGATGGCTACACCTTC.

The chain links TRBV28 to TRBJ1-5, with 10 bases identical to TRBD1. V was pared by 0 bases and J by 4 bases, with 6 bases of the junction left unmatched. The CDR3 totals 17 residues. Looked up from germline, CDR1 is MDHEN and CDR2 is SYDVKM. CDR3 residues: CASSLWAGTGDNQPQHF. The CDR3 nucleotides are TGTGCCAGCAGTTTATGGGCCGGGACAGGGGATAATCAGCCCCAGCATTTT.

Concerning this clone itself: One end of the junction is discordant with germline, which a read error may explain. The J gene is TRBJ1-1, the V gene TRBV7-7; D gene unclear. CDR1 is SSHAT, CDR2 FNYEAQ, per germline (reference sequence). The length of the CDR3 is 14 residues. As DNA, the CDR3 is TGTGCTAGCAGCTTAGTTAGGGAGGTCACTGAAGCTTTCTTT. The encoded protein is CASSLVREVTEAFF.

The CDR3 sequence: CASSLALGQGGQPQHF. The CDR3 nucleotides are TGTGCCAGCAGTTTGGCCCTGGGACAGGGTGGACAGCCCCAGCATTTT. The chain uses TRBV28 and TRBJ1-5; 9 bases are a match to TRBD1. The CDR3 spans 16 residues. The V gene's germline CDR1 is MDHEN and CDR2 SYDVKM. The V gene end was trimmed by 3 bases and the J gene end by 7 bases; junction bases not matched to a gene: 10. Looking up the rest from reference TRBV28 and TRBJ1-5 gives the full variable domain: DVKVTQSSRYLVKRTGEKVFLECVQDMDHENMFWYRQDPGLGLRLIYFSYDVKMKEKGDIPEGYSVSREKKERFSLILESASTNQTSMYLCASSLALGQGGQPQHFGDGTRLSIL.

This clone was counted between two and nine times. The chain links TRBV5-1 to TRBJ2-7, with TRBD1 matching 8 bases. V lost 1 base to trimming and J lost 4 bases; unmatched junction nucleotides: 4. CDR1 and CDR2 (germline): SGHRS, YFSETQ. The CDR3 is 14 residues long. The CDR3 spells CASSLTGGLYEQYF. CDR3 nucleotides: TGCGCCAGCAGCTTGACAGGGGGGTTGTACGAGCAGTACTTC. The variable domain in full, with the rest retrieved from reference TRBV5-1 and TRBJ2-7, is KAGVTQTPRYLIKTRGQQVTLSCSPISGHRSVSWYQQTPGQGLQFLFEYFSETQRNKGNFPGRFSGRQFSNSRSEMNVSTLELGDSALYLCASSLTGGLYEQYFGPGTRLTVT.

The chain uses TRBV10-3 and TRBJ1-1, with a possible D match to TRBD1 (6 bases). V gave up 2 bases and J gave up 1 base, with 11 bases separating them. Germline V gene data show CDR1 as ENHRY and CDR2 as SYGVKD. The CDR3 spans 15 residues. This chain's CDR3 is CAISEKGHQNTEAFF. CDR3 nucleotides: TGTGCCATCAGTGAGAAGGGACACCAGAACACTGAAGCTTTCTTT.

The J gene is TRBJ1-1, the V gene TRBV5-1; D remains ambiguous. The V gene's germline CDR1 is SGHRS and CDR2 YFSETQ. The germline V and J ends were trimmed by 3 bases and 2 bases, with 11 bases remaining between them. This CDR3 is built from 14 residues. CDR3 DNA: TGCGCCAGCAGCTATGCGACATTTAACACTGAAGCTTTCTTT. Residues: CASSYATFNTEAFF.

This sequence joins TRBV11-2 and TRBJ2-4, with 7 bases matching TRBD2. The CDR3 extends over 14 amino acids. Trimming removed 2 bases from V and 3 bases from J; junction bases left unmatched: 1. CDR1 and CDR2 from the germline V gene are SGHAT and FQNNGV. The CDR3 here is CASSLTGGKNIQYF. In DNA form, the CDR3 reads TGTGCCAGCAGCTTAACGGGGGGCAAAAACATTCAGTACTTC.

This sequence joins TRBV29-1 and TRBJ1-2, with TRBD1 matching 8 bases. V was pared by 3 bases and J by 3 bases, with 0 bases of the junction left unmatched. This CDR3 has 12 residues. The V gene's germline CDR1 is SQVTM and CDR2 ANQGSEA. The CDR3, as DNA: TGCAGCGTTGAGACAGGGGACTATGGCTACACCTTC. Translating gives CSVETGDYGYTF.

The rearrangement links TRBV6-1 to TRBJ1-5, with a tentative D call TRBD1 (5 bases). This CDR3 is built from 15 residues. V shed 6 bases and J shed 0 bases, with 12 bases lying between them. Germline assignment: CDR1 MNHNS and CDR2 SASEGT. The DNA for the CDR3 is TGTGCCAGCAGCCCACTTGACAGTAGCAATCAGCCCCAGCATTTT. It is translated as CASSPLDSSNQPQHF.

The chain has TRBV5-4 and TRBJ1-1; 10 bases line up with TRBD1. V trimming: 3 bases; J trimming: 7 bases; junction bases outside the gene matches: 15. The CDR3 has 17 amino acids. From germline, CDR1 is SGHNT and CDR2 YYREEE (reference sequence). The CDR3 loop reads CASSSIRDRGLGGEAFF. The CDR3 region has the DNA TGTGCCAGCAGCTCAATCCGGGACAGGGGACTCGGGGGTGAAGCTTTCTTT.

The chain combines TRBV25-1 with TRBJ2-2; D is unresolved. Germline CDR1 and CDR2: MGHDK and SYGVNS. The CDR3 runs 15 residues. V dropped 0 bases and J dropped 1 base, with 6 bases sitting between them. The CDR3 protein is CASSEYAGNTGELFF. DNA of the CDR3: TGTGCCAGCAGTGAATATGCAGGGAACACCGGGGAGCTGTTTTTT.

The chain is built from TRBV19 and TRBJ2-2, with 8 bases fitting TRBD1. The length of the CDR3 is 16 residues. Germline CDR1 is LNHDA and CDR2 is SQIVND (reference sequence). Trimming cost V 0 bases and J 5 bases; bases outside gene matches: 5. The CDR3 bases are TGTGCCAGTAGTATAGATGGCAGGGGGCGTACCGGGGAGCTGTTTTTT. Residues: CASSIDGRGRTGELFF.

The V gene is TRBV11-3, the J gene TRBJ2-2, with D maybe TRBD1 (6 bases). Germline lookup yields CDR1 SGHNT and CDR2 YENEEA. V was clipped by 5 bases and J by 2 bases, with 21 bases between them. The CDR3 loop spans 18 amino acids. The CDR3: CASSPIGAPGQNTGELFF. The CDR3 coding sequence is TGTGCCAGCAGCCCCATAGGAGCCCCGGGACAAAACACCGGGGAGCTGTTTTTT.

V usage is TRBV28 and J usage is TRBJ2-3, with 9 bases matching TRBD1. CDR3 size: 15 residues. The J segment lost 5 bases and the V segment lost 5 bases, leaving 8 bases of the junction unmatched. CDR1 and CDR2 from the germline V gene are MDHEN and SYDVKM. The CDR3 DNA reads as TGTGCCAGCAGTCCACAGGGGGCCGGGGTAGATACGCAGTATTTT. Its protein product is CASSPQGAGVDTQYF.

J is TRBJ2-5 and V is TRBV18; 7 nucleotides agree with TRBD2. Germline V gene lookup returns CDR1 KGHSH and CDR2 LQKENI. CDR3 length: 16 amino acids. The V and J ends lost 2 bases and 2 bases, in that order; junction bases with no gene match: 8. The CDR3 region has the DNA TGTGCCAGCTCACCAAGGATGGGGAGGGATCAAGAGACCCAGTACTTC. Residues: CASSPRMGRDQETQYF.

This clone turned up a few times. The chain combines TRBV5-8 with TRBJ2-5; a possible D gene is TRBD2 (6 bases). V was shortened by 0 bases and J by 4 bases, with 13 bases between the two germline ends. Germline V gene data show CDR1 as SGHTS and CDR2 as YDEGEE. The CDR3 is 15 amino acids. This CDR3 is CASSLAIVGGETQYF. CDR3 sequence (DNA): TGTGCCAGCAGCTTGGCAATTGTGGGGGGAGAGACCCAGTACTTC.